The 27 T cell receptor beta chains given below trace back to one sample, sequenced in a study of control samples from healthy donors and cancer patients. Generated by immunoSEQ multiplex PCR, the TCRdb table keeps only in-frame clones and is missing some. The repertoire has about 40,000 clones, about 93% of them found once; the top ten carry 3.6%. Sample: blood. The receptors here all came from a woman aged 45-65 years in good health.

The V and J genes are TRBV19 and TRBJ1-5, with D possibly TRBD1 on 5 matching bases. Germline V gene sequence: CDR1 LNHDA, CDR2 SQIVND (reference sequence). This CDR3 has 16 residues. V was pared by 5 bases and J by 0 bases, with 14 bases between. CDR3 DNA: TGTGCCAGTAGTGTGCAACGGGACTTTAGCAATCAGCCCCAGCATTTT. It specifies CASSVQRDFSNQPQHF.

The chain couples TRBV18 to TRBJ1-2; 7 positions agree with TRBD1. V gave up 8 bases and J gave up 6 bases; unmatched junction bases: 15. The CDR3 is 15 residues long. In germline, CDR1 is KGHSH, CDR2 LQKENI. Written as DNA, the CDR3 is TGTGCCAGCCAAGACAATAGGGGGCCGTTGGATGGCTACACCTTC. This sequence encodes CASQDNRGPLDGYTF.

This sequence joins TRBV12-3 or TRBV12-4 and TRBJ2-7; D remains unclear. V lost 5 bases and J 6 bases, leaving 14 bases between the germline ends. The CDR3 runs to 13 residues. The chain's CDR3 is CASSPRQRSEQYF. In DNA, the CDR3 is TGTGCCAGCAGTCCCCGACAAAGGTCCGAGCAGTACTTC.

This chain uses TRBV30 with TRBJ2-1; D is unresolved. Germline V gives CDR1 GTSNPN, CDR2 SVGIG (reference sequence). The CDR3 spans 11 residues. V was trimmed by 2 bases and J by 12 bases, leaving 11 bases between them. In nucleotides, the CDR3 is TGTGCCTGGAGTTCGGCGCAACGGCAGTTCTTC. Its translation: CAWSSAQRQFF.

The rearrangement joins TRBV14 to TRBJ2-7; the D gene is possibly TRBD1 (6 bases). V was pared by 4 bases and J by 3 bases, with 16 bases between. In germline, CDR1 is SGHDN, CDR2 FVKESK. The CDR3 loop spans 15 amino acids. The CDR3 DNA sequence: TGTGCCAGCAGCCCATTGACGCACAGGGACTACGAGCAGTACTTC. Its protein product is CASSPLTHRDYEQYF.

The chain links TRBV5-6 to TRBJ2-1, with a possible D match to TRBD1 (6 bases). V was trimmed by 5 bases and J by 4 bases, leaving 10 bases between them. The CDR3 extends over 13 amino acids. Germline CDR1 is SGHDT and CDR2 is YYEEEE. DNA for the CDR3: TGTGCCAGCAGGTTTACAGGGTACAATGAGCAGTTCTTC. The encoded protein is CASRFTGYNEQFF.

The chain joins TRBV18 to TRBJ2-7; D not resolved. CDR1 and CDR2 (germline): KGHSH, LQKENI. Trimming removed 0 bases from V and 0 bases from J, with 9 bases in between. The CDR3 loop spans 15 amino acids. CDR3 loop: CASSPPSLGSYEQYF. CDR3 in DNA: TGTGCCAGCTCACCACCCAGTCTGGGCTCCTACGAGCAGTACTTC.

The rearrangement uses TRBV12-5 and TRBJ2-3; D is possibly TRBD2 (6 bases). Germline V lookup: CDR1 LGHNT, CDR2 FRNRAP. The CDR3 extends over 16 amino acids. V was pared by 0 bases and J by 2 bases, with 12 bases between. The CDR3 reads CASGLVTSRFTDTQYF. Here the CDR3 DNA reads TGTGCTAGTGGTTTGGTAACTAGCAGATTCACAGATACGCAGTATTTT.

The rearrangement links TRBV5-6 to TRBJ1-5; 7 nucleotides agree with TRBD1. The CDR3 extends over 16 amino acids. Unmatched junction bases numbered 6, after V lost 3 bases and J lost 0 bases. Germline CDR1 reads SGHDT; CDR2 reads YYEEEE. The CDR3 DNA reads TGTGCCAGCAGCTCGGGGGACAGCAATAGCAATCAGCCCCAGCATTTT. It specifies CASSSGDSNSNQPQHF. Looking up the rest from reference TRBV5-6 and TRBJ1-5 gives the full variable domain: DAGVTQSPTHLIKTRGQQVTLRCSPKSGHDTVSWYQQALGQGPQFIFQYYEEEERQRGNFPDRFSGHQFPNYSSELNVNALLLGDSALYLCASSSGDSNSNQPQHFGDGTRLSIL.

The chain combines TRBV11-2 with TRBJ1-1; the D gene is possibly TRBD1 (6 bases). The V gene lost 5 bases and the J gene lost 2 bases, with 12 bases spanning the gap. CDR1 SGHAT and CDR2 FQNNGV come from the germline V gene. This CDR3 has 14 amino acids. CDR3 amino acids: CASSPRTANTEAFF. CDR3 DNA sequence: TGTGCCAGCAGCCCGCGGACAGCTAACACTGAAGCTTTCTTT.

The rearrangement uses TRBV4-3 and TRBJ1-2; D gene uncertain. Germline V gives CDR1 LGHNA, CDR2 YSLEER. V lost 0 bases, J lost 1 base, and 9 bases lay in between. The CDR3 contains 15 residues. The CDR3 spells CASSQDVTVNYGYTF. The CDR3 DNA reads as TGCGCCAGCAGCCAAGATGTGACGGTTAACTATGGCTACACCTTC.

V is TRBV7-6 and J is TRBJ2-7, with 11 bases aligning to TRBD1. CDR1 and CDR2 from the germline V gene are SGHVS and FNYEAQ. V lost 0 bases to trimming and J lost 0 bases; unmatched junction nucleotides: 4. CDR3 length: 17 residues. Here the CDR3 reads CASSLAGQGAGSYEQYF. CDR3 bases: TGTGCCAGCAGCTTAGCCGGACAGGGGGCGGGCTCCTACGAGCAGTACTTC.

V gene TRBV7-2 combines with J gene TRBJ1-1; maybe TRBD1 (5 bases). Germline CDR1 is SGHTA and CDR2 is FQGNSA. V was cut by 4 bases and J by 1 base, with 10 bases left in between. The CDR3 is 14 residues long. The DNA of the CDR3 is TGTGCCAGCAGCTCTCTCGGGGGGAACACTGAAGCTTTCTTT. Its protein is CASSSLGGNTEAFF.

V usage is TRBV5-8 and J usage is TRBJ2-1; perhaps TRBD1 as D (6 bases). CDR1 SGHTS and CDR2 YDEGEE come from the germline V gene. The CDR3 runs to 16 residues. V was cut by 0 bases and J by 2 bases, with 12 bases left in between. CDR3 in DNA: TGTGCCAGCAGCTTGGTGGCAGGGGAAACCTACAATGAGCAGTTCTTC. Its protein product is CASSLVAGETYNEQFF.

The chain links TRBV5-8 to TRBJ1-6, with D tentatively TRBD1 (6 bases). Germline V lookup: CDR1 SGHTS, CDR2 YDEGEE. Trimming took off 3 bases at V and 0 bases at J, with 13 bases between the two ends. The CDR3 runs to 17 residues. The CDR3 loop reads CASSSRGSSSYNSPLHF. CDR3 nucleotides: TGTGCCAGCAGCTCAAGGGGGTCGAGCTCCTATAATTCACCCCTCCACTTT.

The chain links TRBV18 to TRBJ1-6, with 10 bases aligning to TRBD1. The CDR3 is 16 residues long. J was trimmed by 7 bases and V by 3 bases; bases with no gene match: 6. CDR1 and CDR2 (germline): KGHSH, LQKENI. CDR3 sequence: CASSPETGGMNSPLHF. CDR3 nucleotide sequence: TGTGCCAGCTCACCGGAGACAGGGGGCATGAATTCACCCCTCCACTTT.

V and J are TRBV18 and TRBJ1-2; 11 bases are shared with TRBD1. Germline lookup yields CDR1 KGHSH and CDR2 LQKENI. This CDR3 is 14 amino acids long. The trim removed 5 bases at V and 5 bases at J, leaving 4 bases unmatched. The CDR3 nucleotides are TGTGCCAGCTCAACGGACAGGGGGCAATATGGCTACACCTTC. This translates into CASSTDRGQYGYTF. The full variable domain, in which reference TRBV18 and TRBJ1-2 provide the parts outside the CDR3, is NAGVMQNPRHLVRRRGQEARLRCSPMKGHSHVYWYRQLPEEGLKFMVYLQKENIIDESGMPKERFSAEFPKEGPSILRIQQVVRGDSAAYFCASSTDRGQYGYTFGSGTRLTVV.

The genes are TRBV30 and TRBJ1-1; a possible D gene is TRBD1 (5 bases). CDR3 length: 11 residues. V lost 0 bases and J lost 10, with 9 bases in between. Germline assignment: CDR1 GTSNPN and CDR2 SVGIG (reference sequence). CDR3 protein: CAWSVARAAFF. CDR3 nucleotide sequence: TGTGCCTGGAGTGTCGCCAGGGCAGCTTTCTTT.

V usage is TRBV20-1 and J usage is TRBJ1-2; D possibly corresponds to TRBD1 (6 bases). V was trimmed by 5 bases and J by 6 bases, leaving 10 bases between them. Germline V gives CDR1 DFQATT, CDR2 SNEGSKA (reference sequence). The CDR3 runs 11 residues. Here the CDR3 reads CSAHRENGYTF. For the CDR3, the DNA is TGCAGTGCTCACAGGGAAAATGGCTACACCTTC.

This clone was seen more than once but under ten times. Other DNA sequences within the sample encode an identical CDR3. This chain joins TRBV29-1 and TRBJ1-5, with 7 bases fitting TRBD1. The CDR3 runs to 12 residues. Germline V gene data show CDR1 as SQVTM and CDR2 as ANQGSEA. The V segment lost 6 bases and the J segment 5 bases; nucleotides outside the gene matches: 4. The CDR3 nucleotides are TGCAGCGTGCGACAGGGTGATCAGCCCCAGCATTTT. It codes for CSVRQGDQPQHF.

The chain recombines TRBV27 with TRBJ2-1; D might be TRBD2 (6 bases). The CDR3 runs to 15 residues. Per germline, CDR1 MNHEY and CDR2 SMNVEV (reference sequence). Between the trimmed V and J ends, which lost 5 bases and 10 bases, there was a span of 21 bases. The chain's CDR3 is CASSDQTSPSGEQFF. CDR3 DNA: TGTGCCAGCAGTGATCAGACTAGTCCCTCGGGCGAGCAGTTCTTC.

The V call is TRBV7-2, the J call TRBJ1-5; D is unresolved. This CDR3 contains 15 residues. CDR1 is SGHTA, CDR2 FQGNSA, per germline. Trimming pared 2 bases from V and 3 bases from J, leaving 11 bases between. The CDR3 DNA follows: TGTGCCAGCAGCTTAATGGGGAGACCCAATCAGCCCCAGCATTTT. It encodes CASSLMGRPNQPQHF.

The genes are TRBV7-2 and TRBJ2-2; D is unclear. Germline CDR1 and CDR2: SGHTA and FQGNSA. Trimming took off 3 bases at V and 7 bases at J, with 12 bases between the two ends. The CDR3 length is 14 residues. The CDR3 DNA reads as TGTGCCAGCAGCTTGGTCCTGGGCGGCGGGGAGCTGTTTTTT. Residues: CASSLVLGGGELFF.

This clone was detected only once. CDR3 loop: CASTGTGSYNEQFF. In nucleotides, the CDR3 is TGTGCCAGCACCGGGACAGGCTCCTACAATGAGCAGTTCTTC. This rearrangement joins TRBV6-5 to TRBJ2-1; TRBD1 aligns across 8 bases. Unmatched junction bases numbered 2, after V lost 7 bases and J lost 0 bases. CDR1 is MNHEY, CDR2 SVGAGI, per germline. This CDR3 region has 14 residues.

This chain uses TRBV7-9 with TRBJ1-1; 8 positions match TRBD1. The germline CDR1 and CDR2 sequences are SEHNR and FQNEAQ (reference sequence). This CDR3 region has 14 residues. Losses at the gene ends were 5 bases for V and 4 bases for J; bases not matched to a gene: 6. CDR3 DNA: TGTGCCAGCAGCGGAGACAGGGGATTCACTGAAGCTTTCTTT. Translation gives CASSGDRGFTEAFF. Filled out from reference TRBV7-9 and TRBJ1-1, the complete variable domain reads DTGVSQNPRHKITKRGQNVTFRCDPISEHNRLYWYRQTLGQGPEFLTYFQNEAQLEKSRLLSDRFSAERPKGSFSTLEIQRTEQGDSAMYLCASSGDRGFTEAFFGQGTRLTVV.

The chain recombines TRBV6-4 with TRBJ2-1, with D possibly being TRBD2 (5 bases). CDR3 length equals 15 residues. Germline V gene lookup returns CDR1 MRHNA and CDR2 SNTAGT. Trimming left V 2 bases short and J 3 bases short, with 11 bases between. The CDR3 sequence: CASSDQDGDYNEQFF. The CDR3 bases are TGTGCCAGCAGTGACCAGGACGGGGACTACAATGAGCAGTTCTTC.

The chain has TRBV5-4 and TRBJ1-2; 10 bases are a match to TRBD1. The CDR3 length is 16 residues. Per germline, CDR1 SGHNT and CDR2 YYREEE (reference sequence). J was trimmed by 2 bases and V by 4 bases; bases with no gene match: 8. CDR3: CASSPRDRGGNYGYTF. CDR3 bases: TGTGCCAGCAGCCCCCGGGACAGGGGCGGAAACTATGGCTACACCTTC. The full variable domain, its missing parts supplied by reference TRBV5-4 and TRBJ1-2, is ETGVTQSPTHLIKTRGQQVTLRCSSQSGHNTVSWYQQALGQGPQFIFQYYREEENGRGNFPPRFSGLQFPNYSSELNVNALELDDSALYLCASSPRDRGGNYGYTFGSGTRLTVV.